These T cell receptor beta chains were read from a single sample in a study of vaccination effects on CD4 cells after COVID-19. TCRdb's table, derived via immunoSEQ multiplex PCR, lists solely in-frame clones and lacks some. The repertoire has around 46,000 clones, 50% to 80% of them found once; the top ten carry about 5%. The antigens these receptors bind are not known. This material consisted of CD4+ T cells from PBMCs cultured without peptide, taken before COVID-19 vaccination. The source of these receptors is a human donor who received a COVID-19 vaccine. Both conserved end residues are part of each CDR3. A D gene is named only where the DNA matches it firmly. Rows give clone size only sometimes, using once, few, many, or a class for an expanded clone.

TRBJ2-1 . TRBV4-1 TRBD1 TGCGCCAGCAGCCATTCCGGGACAGGGTTTTACAATGAGCAGTTCTTC CASSHSGTGFYNEQFF
TRBJ1-6 . TRBV27 . TGTGCCAGCAGTTTAAGCAGGGACTCACCCCTCCACTTT CASSLSRDSPLHF
TRBJ2-1 . TRBV3-1/TRBV3-2 . TGTGCCAGCAGCCAAGGAGGGGACAATGAGCAGTTCTTC CASSQGGDNEQFF
TRBJ1-2 . TRBV7-9 . TGTGCCAGCAGCTTAGATCCGGGACATTCTAACTATGGCTACACCTTC CASSLDPGHSNYGYTF
TRBJ1-4 . TRBV7-2 . TGTGCCAGCAGCTTAGAAGGGAGTAATGAAAAACTGTTTTTT CASSLEGSNEKLFF
TRBJ2-7 . TRBV29-1 TRBD1 TGCAGCGTTGAACCCCGGGACAGGGGAAACGAGCAGTACTTC CSVEPRDRGNEQYF
TRBJ1-4 once TRBV5-4 . TGTGCCAGCAGCTTGGGAGGGGCAACTAATGAAAAACTGTTTTTT CASSLGGATNEKLFF
TRBJ1-2 . TRBV6-5 TRBD1 TGTGCCAGCAGGACAGGGGCTAACTATGGCTACACCTTC CASRTGANYGYTF
TRBJ2-1 . TRBV23-1 TRBD1 TGCGCCAGCAGTCAATTGGACAGGGTAAATGAGCAGTTCTTC CASSQLDRVNEQFF
TRBJ2-7 . TRBV5-1 TRBD1 TGCGCCAGCAGCCCGGACAGGTTCACCTACGAGCAGTACTTC CASSPDRFTYEQYF
TRBJ1-2 once TRBV5-6 . TGTGCCAGCACCCACCGACAGTACTATGGCTACACCTTC CASTHRQYYGYTF
TRBJ2-7 . TRBV5-1 . TGCGCCAGCAGCTTTCCGGGAAACTACGAGCAGTACTTC CASSFPGNYEQYF
TRBJ1-2 . TRBV28 . TGTGCCAGCAGTTTAGGCGGAGACTATGGCTACACCTTC CASSLGGDYGYTF
TRBJ2-4 . TRBV7-9 TRBD2 TGTGCCAGCAGCTTAGGCTACAGCGGGGACCCAAGGAACATTCAGTACTTC CASSLGYSGDPRNIQYF
TRBJ1-5 . TRBV15 . TGTGCCACCAGCGGAACGGGCCGGCAGCCCCAGCATTTT CATSGTGRQPQHF
TRBJ2-5 . TRBV5-3 TRBD2 TGTGCCAGACTCGGACTAGCGGGGAACCAAGAGACCCAGTACTTC CARLGLAGNQETQYF
TRBJ2-1 . TRBV28 . TGTGCCAGCACGGAACTAGACAATGAGCAGTTCTTC CASTELDNEQFF
TRBJ2-3 once TRBV7-2 . TGTGCCAGCAGCTTAGGGCTAGCCGTAGATACGCAGTATTTT CASSLGLAVDTQYF